Below are 13 T cell receptor beta chains sequenced from a single sample in a study of multiple sclerosis patients with progressive multifocal leukoencephalopathy. The protocol was immunoSEQ multiplex PCR, while the TCRdb copy is restricted to in-frame clones and leaves out a portion. Of tens of thousands of clones listed, approximately 85% are singletons. Sample time point: time of PML onset. The specimen comprised PBMCs, sampled from a patient treated with natalizumab. The receptors stem from a young woman with progressive multifocal leukoencephalopathy.

This clone occurred once. V and J are TRBV6-1 and TRBJ1-2, with a tentative D call TRBD1 (5 bases). Trimming pared 4 bases from V and 5 bases from J, leaving 20 bases between. Germline assignment: CDR1 MNHNS and CDR2 SASEGT. This CDR3 comprises 16 residues. Here the CDR3 DNA reads TGTGCCAGCAGTGGCCCGGGACTGCGTGTAGGGTATGGCTACACCTTC. It translates to CASSGPGLRVGYGYTF.

The chain has TRBV19 and TRBJ2-5; D may correspond to TRBD1 or TRBD2 (5 bases each). The germline V gene has CDR1 LNHDA and CDR2 SQIVND (reference sequence). With 6 bases removed from V and 1 base from J, the gap between germline ends came to 15 bases. CDR3 length equals 15 residues. CDR3 sequence: CASRRGQVLQETQYF. For the CDR3, the DNA is TGTGCCAGTAGACGGGGCCAGGTACTCCAAGAGACCCAGTACTTC.

V gene TRBV5-1 combines with J gene TRBJ2-4; weak D call: TRBD2 (6 bases). V was pared by 4 bases and J by 6 bases, with 11 bases between. The CDR3 spans 13 residues. Per the germline V gene, CDR1 is SGHRS and CDR2 is YFSETQ. The CDR3 DNA is TGCGCCAGCAGCCTGGGCGGGGTAAACATTCAGTACTTC. Protein sequence: CASSLGGVNIQYF.

The chain joins TRBV27 to TRBJ2-7, with D possibly being TRBD1 (6 bases). Looked up from germline, CDR1 is MNHEY and CDR2 is SMNVEV (reference sequence). Trimming removed 2 bases at V and 3 bases at J, with 11 bases between. The CDR3 is 14 residues long. The chain's CDR3 is CASSLRDTGYEQYF. DNA for the CDR3: TGTGCCAGCAGTTTAAGGGACACCGGCTACGAGCAGTACTTC.

The V call is TRBV29-1, the J call TRBJ1-2; TRBD1 agrees at 10 bases. This CDR3 comprises 16 residues. Germline values: CDR1 SQVTM, CDR2 ANQGSEA. Trimming took 1 base from V and 8 from J; bases not matched to a gene: 13. DNA of the CDR3: TGCAGCGTTGAAGCCCGGGACAGGGGAAATTCATGGGGCTACACCTTC. Protein: CSVEARDRGNSWGYTF.

The V and J genes are TRBV4-3 and TRBJ1-2; 7 bases line up with TRBD1. With V trimmed by 1 base and J by 5 bases, 7 bases remained unmatched. This CDR3 is 15 amino acids long. Germline-derived CDR1 and CDR2 are LGHNA and YSLEER. For the CDR3, the DNA is TGCGCCAGCAGCCAAGGACAGGGAGGAGCTTATGGCTACACCTTC. It is translated as CASSQGQGGAYGYTF.

The chain joins TRBV6-1 to TRBJ2-5; D is uncertain. CDR3 length equals 13 residues. V was trimmed by 4 bases and J by 3 bases, leaving 9 bases between them. Germline assignment: CDR1 MNHNS and CDR2 SASEGT. The CDR3 nucleotides are TGTGCCAGCAGTGGGCACCCGGAAGAGACCCAGTACTTC. The encoded protein is CASSGHPEETQYF.

In this sample, this clone turned up a few times. The chain carries TRBV7-9 and TRBJ2-1; TRBD1 matches at 7 bases. CDR1 is SEHNR, CDR2 FQNEAQ, per germline (reference sequence). The CDR3 contains 14 residues. The V and J ends lost 4 bases and 8 bases, in that order; junction bases with no gene match: 8. The CDR3 here is CASSSLSQGDEQFF. The CDR3, as DNA: TGTGCCAGCAGCTCACTGAGTCAGGGGGATGAGCAGTTCTTC.

This clone was seen a single time. The genes are TRBV28 and TRBJ1-5; D might be TRBD1 (6 bases). The germline CDR1 and CDR2 sequences are MDHEN and SYDVKM. Trimming stripped 2 bases from V and 6 bases from J, with 8 bases between. The CDR3 contains 13 residues. The CDR3: CASSLAGVQPQHF. The CDR3 bases are TGTGCCAGCAGTTTAGCAGGGGTTCAGCCCCAGCATTTT.

The chain combines TRBV5-1 with TRBJ2-3; D might be TRBD1 (5 bases). CDR1 is SGHRS, CDR2 YFSETQ, per germline. The CDR3 contains 15 residues. V was shortened by 0 bases and J by 5 bases, with 13 bases between the two germline ends. This chain's CDR3 is CASSLGGAMGDTQYF. CDR3 DNA: TGCGCCAGCAGCTTGGGGGGCGCCATGGGAGATACGCAGTATTTT. Full variable domain (rest looked up from reference TRBV5-1 and TRBJ2-3): KAGVTQTPRYLIKTRGQQVTLSCSPISGHRSVSWYQQTPGQGLQFLFEYFSETQRNKGNFPGRFSGRQFSNSRSEMNVSTLELGDSALYLCASSLGGAMGDTQYFGPGTRLTVL.

This chain uses TRBV21-1 with TRBJ2-6; the table gives TRBD1 as D, unverified against the DNA. TRBV21-1 is termed a pseudogene. This CDR3 has 19 amino acids. CDR3 loop: CASSTVRTGVRSGANVLTF. CDR3 nucleotides: TGTGCCAGCAGCACCGTTAGGACAGGGGTACGCTCTGGGGCCAACGTCCTGACTTTC.

The J gene is TRBJ1-3, the V gene TRBV4-2, with D perhaps matching TRBD1 (5 bases). This CDR3 is 15 amino acids long. CDR1 LGHNA and CDR2 YNFKEQ come from the germline V gene. Trimming cost V 4 bases and J 3 bases, with 13 bases left between them. DNA for the CDR3: TGTGCCAGCAGCCTTCCGGGACCGATTGGAAACACCATATATTTT. Encoded protein: CASSLPGPIGNTIYF.

The CDR3 protein is CASSDSAGGSTDTQYF. CDR3 DNA sequence: TGTGCCAGCAGTGACTCAGCGGGGGGGAGCACAGATACGCAGTATTTT. J is TRBJ2-3 and V is TRBV6-4, with TRBD2 identical over 10 bases. The CDR3 is made up of 16 amino acids. Germline V gene lookup returns CDR1 MRHNA and CDR2 SNTAGT. After removal of 0 bases from V and 0 bases from J, the junction contained 0 bases not matched to a gene.